The rows below give T cell receptor beta chains drawn from one sample of a study of blood T cells in healthy people across ages. TCRdb re-called the 5' RACE reads with MiXCR, one entry per CDR3 protein. Seen here are about 1,500,000 distinct CDR3 sequences, roughly 30% observed once, and the top ten hold less than 9.5%. The sequencing sample was made of blood. These receptor sequences come from a woman in her twenties or thirties in good health. The CDR3 runs from the conserved cysteine through the conserved F or W. A D gene is named only where the DNA matches it firmly. Clone size is given for some rows only: seen once, a few or many times, or a class if the clone is expanded.

J: TRBJ2-6; length: 14; size: NA; V: TRBV20-1; D: NA; CDR3: CSARGRSGANVLTF; DNA: TGCAGTGCTAGAGGTCGCTCTGGGGCCAACGTCCTGACTTTC
J: TRBJ2-4; length: 15; size: few; V: TRBV27; D: TRBD1; CDR3: CASRPTGGDGNIQYF; DNA: TGTGCCAGCAGACCCACAGGGGGTGACGGAAATATTCAGTACTTC
J: TRBJ2-3; length: 16; size: many; V: TRBV5-1; D: NA; CDR3: CASTRKWPTNTDTQYF; DNA: TGCGCCAGCACCCGGAAGTGGCCCACAAACACAGATACGCAGTATTTT
J: TRBJ2-1; length: 13; size: NA; V: TRBV29-1; D: NA; CDR3: CSVGRRLGETQFF; DNA: TGCAGCGTTGGCAGGCGACTCGGGGAGACCCAGTTCTTC
J: TRBJ2-5; length: 12; size: few; V: TRBV2; D: NA; CDR3: CASRGHKETQYF; DNA: TGTGCCAGCAGGGGACACAAAGAGACCCAGTACTTC
J: TRBJ1-2; length: 13; size: NA; V: TRBV13; D: NA; CDR3: CASSPPGNNGYTF; DNA: TGTGCCAGCAGCCCGCCGGGAAACAATGGCTACACCTTC
J: TRBJ2-5; length: 14; size: NA; V: TRBV27; D: TRBD1; CDR3: CASSWTGVGRDQYF; DNA: TGTGCCAGCAGTTGGACAGGGGTAGGAAGGGATCAGTACTTC
J: TRBJ1-1; length: 15; size: NA; V: TRBV5-1; D: NA; CDR3: CASSPLAGANTEAFF; DNA: TGCGCCAGCAGCCCCCTCGCAGGGGCCAACACTGAAGCTTTCTTT
J: TRBJ1-4; length: 16; size: NA; V: TRBV7-8; D: TRBD1; CDR3: CASSLRVTGKREKLFF; DNA: TGTGCCAGCAGCTTGAGAGTGACAGGGAAGAGGGAAAAACTGTTTTTT
J: TRBJ1-4; length: 15; size: NA; V: TRBV12-3/TRBV12-4; D: NA; CDR3: CASSPRLGARVKLFF; DNA: TGTGCCAGCAGTCCCAGGTTGGGGGCGCGAGTAAAACTGTTTTTT
J: TRBJ1-1; length: 15; size: few; V: TRBV3-1; D: NA; CDR3: CASSPLGSDRTEAFF; DNA: TGTGCCAGCAGCCCTCTTGGATCTGACCGGACTGAAGCTTTCTTT
J: TRBJ2-5; length: 16; size: few; V: TRBV5-6; D: NA; CDR3: CASSWIWDRGKETQYF; DNA: TGTGCCAGCAGTTGGATATGGGACCGCGGGAAAGAGACCCAGTACTTC
J: TRBJ1-1; length: 15; size: NA; V: TRBV4-1; D: NA; CDR3: CASSQERRNGYEAFF; DNA: TGCGCCAGCAGCCAAGAAAGGCGGAACGGCTATGAAGCTTTCTTT
J: TRBJ1-1; length: 13; size: NA; V: TRBV12-3/TRBV12-4; D: NA; CDR3: CASSLTEVGTAFF; DNA: TGTGCCAGCAGTTTAACAGAGGTTGGGACGGCTTTCTTT
J: TRBJ1-6; length: 14; size: few; V: TRBV5-1; D: NA; CDR3: CASSGGRDWSPLHF; DNA: TGCGCCAGCAGCGGCGGGAGGGATTGGTCACCCCTCCACTTT
J: TRBJ2-7; length: 15; size: many; V: TRBV28; D: TRBD1; CDR3: CASSPATGGSYEQYF; DNA: TGTGCCAGCAGTCCCGCGACAGGGGGCTCCTACGAGCAGTACTTC
J: TRBJ2-1; length: 12; size: NA; V: TRBV7-9; D: NA; CDR3: CASSSSEGKELF; DNA: TGTGCCAGCAGCTCCAGCGAAGGAAAGGAGCTCTTC
J: TRBJ2-1; length: 16; size: NA; V: TRBV6-6; D: NA; CDR3: CASSYSSASGYNEQFF; DNA: TGTGCCAGCAGTTACTCGAGCGCGAGTGGATACAATGAGCAGTTCTTC
J: TRBJ1-1; length: 14; size: NA; V: TRBV25-1; D: NA; CDR3: CASSGAYSHTEAFF; DNA: TGTGCCAGCAGTGGGGCCTACTCACACACTGAAGCTTTCTTT
J: TRBJ2-7; length: 14; size: many; V: TRBV7-9; D: NA; CDR3: CASSLGSGTYEQYF; DNA: TGTGCCAGCAGTTTAGGGTCGGGGACCTACGAGCAGTACTTC
J: TRBJ1-2; length: 13; size: few; V: TRBV7-2; D: NA; CDR3: CASSLRDVYGYTF; DNA: TGTGCCAGCAGCCTCCGGGACGTTTATGGCTACACCTTC
J: TRBJ2-5; length: 15; size: NA; V: TRBV15; D: NA; CDR3: CATSSVYETEETQYF; DNA: TGTGCCACCAGCAGTGTCTACGAGACAGAAGAGACCCAGTACTTC
J: TRBJ1-4; length: 14; size: NA; V: TRBV18; D: NA; CDR3: CASSPDGSNEKLFF; DNA: TGTGCCAGCTCACCAGACGGCTCTAATGAAAAACTGTTTTTT
J: TRBJ1-1; length: 13; size: NA; V: TRBV29-1; D: NA; CDR3: CSVAGALNTEAFF; DNA: TGCAGCGTTGCCGGGGCGTTGAACACTGAAGCTTTCTTT
J: TRBJ2-7; length: 15; size: NA; V: TRBV3-1; D: TRBD2; CDR3: CASSVTSGATYEQYF; DNA: TGTGCCAGCAGCGTAACTAGCGGGGCTACCTACGAGCAGTACTTC
J: TRBJ2-7; length: 21; size: NA; V: TRBV12-5; D: NA; CDR3: CASGFLLRGTGLRDSDYEQYF; DNA: TGTGCTAGTGGTTTTCTGCTTAGGGGGACCGGATTGCGGGACTCCGATTACGAGCAGTACTTC